This T cell receptor beta chain was profiled in a study of response to subunit inactivated influenza vaccine (dated by TCRdb to 2017 to 2018). Study-wide context: The study used deep quantitative T cell receptor repertoire profiling to track responses to a trivalent subunit inactivated influenza vaccine. Broader findings and caveats from the paper: The authors proposed that each seasonal influenza vaccination may bring in only a limited number of new T cells.

Libraries were constructed by RT-PCR. The sequencer listed for this sample is Illumina HiSeq 2500. Using fastp trimming at Q25 and MiXCR clonotype assembly, TCRdb reanalyzed the public sequencing data and kept in-frame beta chains. Entries are consolidated by CDR3 protein sequence, retaining the most common genes and DNA. The table for this sample lists about 540,000 distinct CDR3 sequences; under 25% of them were counted only once. The ten largest make up 2.8% of the sample. This clonotype was seen at least ten times. The antigen it binds to is not known. Base qualities were left out, and no much larger clone turns up one base away. After removal of 4 bases from V and 4 bases from J, the junction retains 1 base not matched to a gene. The CDR3, from cysteine to phenylalanine, totals 14 residues. Only CDR3 DNA remains: 42 bases, in frame from the first base. In the germline V gene, CDR1 corresponds to KGHDR and CDR2 to SFDVKD.

This same sample was also taken into another study, of T cells expressing NK-cell markers. From that second study: TCR beta cDNA libraries were prepared using 5'RACE template switching, which introduced a universal primer site and unique molecular identifiers. Three sorted T-cell subsets (CD3+CD56+NKG2C+, CD3+CD56+NKG2C- and CD3+CD56-NKG2C+) from roughly 8 donors had their TCR beta-chain repertoires profiled. Among the eight sequenced donors, only one was HCMV-seronegative, while the other seven were HCMV-seropositive. To restrict sorting to alphabetaTCR-expressing T cells, an anti-gammadeltaTCR antibody was added in several experiments. In six donors, the dominant CD3+CD56+NKG2C+ clonotypes were among the top 10 CD8+ clonotypes and accounted for roughly 1.0-8% of CD8+ T cells. Those dominant clonotypes were again the most abundant among CD3+CD56-NKG2C+ cells in a few donors, at about 25-60.1%. Whether the expanded NKG2C-expressing T cell clones were specific for HCMV antigens was left unclear. Randomly selected healthy volunteers, three men and five women, were used as the eight sequenced donors. HCMV serostatus was determined by detecting HCMV-specific IgG in serum with a commercial ELISA kit. Ficoll density gradient centrifugation was used to isolate peripheral blood mononuclear cells from blood. CD4+ and CD8+ T cells were isolated from PBMC by magnetic immunoseparation with Miltenyi isolation kits. Synthesis of cDNA was primed from the TCR beta constant segment and was followed by two consecutive PCR amplification steps. Sequencing of the libraries produced 2 x 150 bp reads on Illumina HiSeq 2000/2500, MiSeq or NextSeq. MIGEC handled demultiplexing of the reads and grouping by UMI, while MiTCR was used to assemble and quantify clonotypes. To exclude erroneous sequences, only TCR cDNA sequences supported by at least two reads were retained. The tcR package was used for downstream repertoire analysis, and clonotypes were matched between fractions using CDR3 nucleotide sequence together with V segment. VDJmatch was used to annotate antigen specificity against VDJdb, with one amino acid substitution in CDR3 permitted.

The sample in question was CD4+ T cells sorted from PBMCs, obtained 11 to 12 days after vaccination. The clonotype originates from a man aged 45-60 years who received an inactivated influenza vaccine. Donor details come from another sample of the same person, matched by shared clones. The sequence links TRBV24-1 to TRBJ2-1; TRBD1 lines up with 9 middle nucleotides. The CDR3 region: CATSEDRGYNEQFF. The base sequence is TGTGCCACCAGTGAGGACAGGGGTTACAATGAGCAGTTCTTC.